This TCR beta chain is from a study of memory CD4+ T cells and cytomegalovirus serostatus (dated by TCRdb to about 2019). Regarding the complete study: A total of roughly 35 healthy Belgian adults, of whom 9 were CMV seropositive and about 25 were CMV seronegative, were included in the cohort. The study sequenced CD4+ memory TCRbeta repertoires of a Belgian cohort with known cytomegalovirus serostatus to replicate a published TCR-based CMV serostatus classifier. Study-wide conclusions, independent of this receptor: Only CD4+CD45RO+ memory cells were sequenced, unlike the original study, which covered naive and memory CD4+ and CD8+ populations. On the Belgian cohort, the classifier built on the original framework reached a median bootstrapped AUC of around 0.95, with a 95% CI of 0.76-1.00. CMV serostatus prediction reached a median bootstrapped AUC of approximately 0.95 with the original framework and around 0.91 with a US-trained random forest. Of around 150 previously reported CMV-associated TCRbeta sequences, about 72 appeared in the CD4+ memory repertoires, each in one to five individuals. The results were read as suggesting that the CMV-associated TCR signature is, for the most part, present in the CD4+ memory repertoire.

With respect to this clone: Its antigen target is currently unknown. No base-level quality is on record; no much larger clone is a single base apart. The same CDR3 also results from other DNA sequences found in this sample.

Genomic DNA was extracted from sorted cells with the Quick-DNA Microprep Kit. TCRbeta DNA was amplified with the immunoSEQ hsTCRbeta kit following the manufacturer's protocol. An Illumina MiSeq instrument was used to sequence the TCRbeta libraries. The authors' pipeline ran thus. Removing out-of-frame sequences left a few million distinct TCRbeta sequences, an average of about 67,000 per individual. Two values were used to score each individual: the count of 150 to 200 previously reported CMV-associated TCRbeta sequences and the total count of productive distinct TCRbeta sequences. A beta-binomial model was reimplemented in Python, and random forests from scikit-learn, run with default parameters, were trained on data from the US cohort. Classifier performance on the Belgian cohort was summarized as median AUC with percentile confidence intervals calculated over 10,000 bootstrap iterations. TCRdb retrieved this table from immuneACCESS and kept in-frame rearrangements only. Not all clones are present; in checked studies, unresolved V genes account for under half, and no reason is known for the remainder. V, J and clone size derive from that table, while D and trimming were established from the DNA sequence. The sample table holds 35,000 to 45,000 clones, of which over 60% were seen once. Together, the top ten hold around 1.1% of the sample.

A FACSAria II was used to sort memory CD4+ T cells, defined as single viable CD3+CD4+CD8-CD45RO+ cells. CMV serostatus was determined with a Roche Elecsys assay detecting serum IgG against CMV pp150, pp28, p38 and p52. Once the samples were thawed, total CD4+ T cells were enriched through positive selection using CD4 magnetic microbeads. The samples came from a different study that was designed specifically to examine the CD4+ T cell memory repertoire. Peripheral blood mononuclear cells were isolated and cryopreserved according to standard operating procedures, and serum was kept at -80 degrees C. The staining relied on CD3-PerCP (BW264/56), CD4-APC (RPA-T4), CD45RO-PE (UCHT1) and CD8-Pacific Orange (3B5) antibodies, and Sytox blue was used to exclude non-viable cells. Via the germline V gene, CDR1 is SGHAT and CDR2 FQNNGV. V loses 1 base, J loses 3 bases, and the germline ends lie 6 bases apart. CDR3 length: 13 amino acids, cysteine to phenylalanine. The kept DNA is CDR3 alone, 39 bases in frame from the first base.

The chain employs TRBV11-2 and TRBJ2-5; the D gene cannot be resolved reliably. The sample comprised memory CD4+ T cells from blood. The TCR originated in an adult in good health and CMV-seronegative. The DNA sequence reads TGTGCCAGCAGCTTAGGAGAAAAAGAGACCCAGTACTTC. Its product reads: CASSLGEKETQYF.